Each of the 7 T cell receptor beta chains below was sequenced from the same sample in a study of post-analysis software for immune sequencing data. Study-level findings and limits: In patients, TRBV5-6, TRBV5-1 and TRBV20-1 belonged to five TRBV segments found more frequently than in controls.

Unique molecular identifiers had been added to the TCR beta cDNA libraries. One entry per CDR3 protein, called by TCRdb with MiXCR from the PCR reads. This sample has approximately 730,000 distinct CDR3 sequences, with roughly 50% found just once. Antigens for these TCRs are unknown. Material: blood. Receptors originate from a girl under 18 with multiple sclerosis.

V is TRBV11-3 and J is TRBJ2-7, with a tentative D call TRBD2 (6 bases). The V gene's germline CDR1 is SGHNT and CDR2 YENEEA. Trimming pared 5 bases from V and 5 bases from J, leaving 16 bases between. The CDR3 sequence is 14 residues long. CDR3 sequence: CASSLGGVGNEQYF. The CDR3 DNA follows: TGTGCCAGCAGCCTCGGAGGGGTAGGGAACGAGCAGTACTTC.

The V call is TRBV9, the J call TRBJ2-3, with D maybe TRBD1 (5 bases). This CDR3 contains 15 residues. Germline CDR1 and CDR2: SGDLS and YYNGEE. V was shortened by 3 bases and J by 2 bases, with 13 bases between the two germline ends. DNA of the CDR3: TGTGCCAGCAGCGCCGGAGCAGGGTTCACAGATACGCAGTATTTT. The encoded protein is CASSAGAGFTDTQYF.

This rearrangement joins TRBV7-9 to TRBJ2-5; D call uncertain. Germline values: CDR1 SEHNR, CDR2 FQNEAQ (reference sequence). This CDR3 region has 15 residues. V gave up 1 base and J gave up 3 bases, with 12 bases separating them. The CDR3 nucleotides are TGTGCCAGCAGCTTAGGGGTAGTTGGGAAAGAGACCCAGTACTTC. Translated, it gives CASSLGVVGKETQYF.

The DNA of the CDR3 is TGTGCCAGCAGCCAAGGTGGGTCCGACCCAGATACGCAGTATTTT. Amino acid sequence: CASSQGGSDPDTQYF. V and J are TRBV3-1 and TRBJ2-3; D uncertain. Germline assignment: CDR1 LGHDT and CDR2 YNNKEL (reference sequence). The CDR3 is 15 amino acids. Trimming took 1 base from V and 4 from J, leaving 12 bases between them.

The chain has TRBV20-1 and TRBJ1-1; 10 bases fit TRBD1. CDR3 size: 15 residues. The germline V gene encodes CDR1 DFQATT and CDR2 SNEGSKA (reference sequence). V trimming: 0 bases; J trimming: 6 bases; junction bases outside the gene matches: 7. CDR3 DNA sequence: TGCAGTGCTAGAGATAGTGGGACAGGGGCTCCTGAAGCTTTCTTT. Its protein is CSARDSGTGAPEAFF.

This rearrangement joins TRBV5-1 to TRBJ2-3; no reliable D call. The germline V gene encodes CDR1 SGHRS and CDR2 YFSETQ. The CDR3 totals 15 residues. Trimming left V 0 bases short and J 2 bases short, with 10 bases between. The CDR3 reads CASSLEGRSTDTQYF. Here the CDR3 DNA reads TGCGCCAGCAGCTTGGAGGGCAGGTCCACAGATACGCAGTATTTT. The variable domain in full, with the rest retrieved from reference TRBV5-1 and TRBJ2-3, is KAGVTQTPRYLIKTRGQQVTLSCSPISGHRSVSWYQQTPGQGLQFLFEYFSETQRNKGNFPGRFSGRQFSNSRSEMNVSTLELGDSALYLCASSLEGRSTDTQYFGPGTRLTVL.

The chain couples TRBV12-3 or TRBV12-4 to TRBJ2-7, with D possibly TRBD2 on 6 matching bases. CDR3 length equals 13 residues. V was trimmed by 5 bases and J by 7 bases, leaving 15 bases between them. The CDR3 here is CASSRVGAGEQYF. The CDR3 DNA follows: TGTGCCAGCAGTAGAGTGGGAGCGGGTGAGCAGTACTTC.